This TCR beta chain was documented in a study of shared clonotypes between healthy human individuals. In the study overall: Donor composition was two women and a few men, aged 18 to 49. Each donor's CD8 memory used one plate, CD8 naive two, each CD4 subset three.

To note about this clone: Its specificity is unknown.

The CDR3 spans 19 residues. Per the germline V gene, CDR1 is WSHSY and CDR2 is SAAADI. V gave up 11 bases and J gave up 1 base; unmatched junction bases: 21. Broader study findings: Naive CD4 clonotype sharing across four donors was 4% to 5%. Among non-shared clonotypes, generation probabilities were lower than among those shared by all four donors.

The naive CD8 population came from CD45RO-negative cells selected for CCR7, without terminally differentiated effector memory CD45RA+ cells. Clones were sequenced by immunoSEQ multiplex PCR, and TCRdb holds only the in-frame ones, with some missing. The sample contains millions of clones, less than 95% of which appear only once. Sequenced input: naive CD8+ T cells sorted from blood. The J gene is TRBJ2-2, the V gene TRBV10-2; TRBD2 matches at 8 bases. The receptor was derived from a man between 18 and 35 years old in good health. The CDR3 region has the DNA TGCGCCCTAAAAGGGGGTCCAGCGGGAGAGGGGTTGAACACCGGGGAGCTGTTTTTT. It yields the protein CALKGGPAGEGLNTGELFF.